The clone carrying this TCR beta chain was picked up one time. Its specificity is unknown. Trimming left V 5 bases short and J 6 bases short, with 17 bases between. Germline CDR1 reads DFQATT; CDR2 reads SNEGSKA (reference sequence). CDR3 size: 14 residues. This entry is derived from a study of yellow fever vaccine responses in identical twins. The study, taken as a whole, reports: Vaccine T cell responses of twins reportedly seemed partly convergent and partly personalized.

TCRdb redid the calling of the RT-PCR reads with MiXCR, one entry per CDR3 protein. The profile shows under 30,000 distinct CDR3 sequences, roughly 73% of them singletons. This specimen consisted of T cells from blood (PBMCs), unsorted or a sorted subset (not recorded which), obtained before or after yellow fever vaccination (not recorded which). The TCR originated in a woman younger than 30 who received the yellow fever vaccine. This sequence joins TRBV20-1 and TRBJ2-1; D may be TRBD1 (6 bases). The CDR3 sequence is CSAGGGSPGNEQFF. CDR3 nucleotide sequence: TGCAGTGCTGGGGGCGGGTCCCCGGGCAATGAGCAGTTCTTC.